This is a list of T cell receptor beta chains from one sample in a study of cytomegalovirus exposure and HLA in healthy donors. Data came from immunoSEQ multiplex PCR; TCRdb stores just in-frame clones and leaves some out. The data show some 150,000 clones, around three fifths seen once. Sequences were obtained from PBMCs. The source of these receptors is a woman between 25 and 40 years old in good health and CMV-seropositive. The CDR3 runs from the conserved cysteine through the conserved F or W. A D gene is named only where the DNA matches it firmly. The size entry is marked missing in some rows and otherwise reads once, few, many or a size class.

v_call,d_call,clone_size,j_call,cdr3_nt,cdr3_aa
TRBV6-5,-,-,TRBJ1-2,TGTGCCAGCAGCCCCCTGGTGGGGCAAAGTGGCTACACCTTC,CASSPLVGQSGYTF
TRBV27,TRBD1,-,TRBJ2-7,TGTGCCAGCAGTAGACAGGGGAGGAAGGGCGAGCAGTACTTC,CASSRQGRKGEQYF
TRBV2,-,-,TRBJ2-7,TGTGCCAGCAGCGTAACCTACGAGCAGTACTTC,CASSVTYEQYF
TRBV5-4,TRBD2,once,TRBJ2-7,TGTGCCAGCAGCCTCCGGTCTAGCGGGAGTCGGGACGAGCAGTACTTC,CASSLRSSGSRDEQYF
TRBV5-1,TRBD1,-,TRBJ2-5,TGCGCCAGCAGCTTGGGGTCGACAGGGGTAGGAGAGACCCAGTACTTC,CASSLGSTGVGETQYF
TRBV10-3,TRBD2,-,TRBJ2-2,TGTGCCATCAGTGCTACTAGCGGGAGGGCCGTCGGGGAGCTGTTTTTT,CAISATSGRAVGELFF
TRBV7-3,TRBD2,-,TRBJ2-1,TGTGCCAGCAGCTTAGGGTCTAGCGGTGGTGAGCAGTTCTTC,CASSLGSSGGEQFF
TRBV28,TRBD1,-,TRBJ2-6,TGTGCCAGCAGCCCCCCCAGGGGGACCTCTGGGGCCAACGTCCTGACTTTC,CASSPPRGTSGANVLTF
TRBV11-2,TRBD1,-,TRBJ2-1,TGTGCCAGCAGCTCCCGATACACAGGGGCCCCCAATGAGCAGTTCTTC,CASSSRYTGAPNEQFF
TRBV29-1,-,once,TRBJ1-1,TGCAGCGGAGTGAACACTGAAGCTTTCTTT,CSGVNTEAFF
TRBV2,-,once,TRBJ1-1,TGTGCCAGCAGGGCCGCGAACACTGAAGCTTTCTTT,CASRAANTEAFF
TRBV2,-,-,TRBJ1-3,TGTGCCAGCGAGCGAAGTCCTGGAAACACCATATATTTT,CASERSPGNTIYF
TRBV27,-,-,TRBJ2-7,TGTGCCAGCCAATCCATTTACGAGCAGTACTTC,CASQSIYEQYF
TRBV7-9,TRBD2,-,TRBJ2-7,TGTGCCAGCAGCCCCGGAGGTAGCGGGAGTTACGAGCAGTACTTC,CASSPGGSGSYEQYF
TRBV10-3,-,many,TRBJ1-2,TGTGCCATCCCAGGGGTCATTGGAATTGGCTACACCTTC,CAIPGVIGIGYTF
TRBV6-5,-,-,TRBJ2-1,TGTGCCAGCAGTAAGACAGGCGCCAAATACAATGAGCAGTTCTTC,CASSKTGAKYNEQFF